These 12 T cell receptor beta chains were all obtained from the same sample, sequenced in a study of cytomegalovirus exposure and HLA in healthy donors. 13 Jbeta primers and 60 Vbeta primers were used for the PCR. Measured with immunoSEQ multiplex PCR; TCRdb has only the in-frame clones, and not every one. The data contain more than 150,000 clones, roughly 83% of them singletons. Sequences were obtained from PBMCs. The receptors come from a young woman in good health and CMV-seronegative.

This chain links TRBV5-1 with TRBJ2-5; possible D gene TRBD2, 6 bases. The CDR3 spans 15 residues. The germline V gene encodes CDR1 SGHRS and CDR2 YFSETQ. Trimming removed 5 bases from V and 2 bases from J, with 16 bases in between. CDR3 amino acids: CASSSGGTAQETQYF. CDR3 in DNA: TGCGCCAGCAGTAGTGGCGGGACGGCTCAAGAGACCCAGTACTTC.

This chain uses TRBV28 with TRBJ1-3, with unresolved D. In germline, CDR1 is MDHEN, CDR2 SYDVKM. V lost 3 bases, J lost 5 bases, and 11 bases lay in between. This CDR3 comprises 14 residues. The CDR3 spells CASSLVTTRNTIYF. The CDR3 bases are TGTGCCAGCAGTTTGGTCACTACACGAAACACCATATATTTT.

V usage is TRBV11-2 and J usage is TRBJ1-4, with a tentative D call TRBD1 (6 bases). Germline V lookup: CDR1 SGHAT, CDR2 FQNNGV. This CDR3 has 12 residues. V was trimmed by 4 bases and J by 13 bases, leaving 13 bases between them. This CDR3 is CASSSVDRPLFF. The CDR3 DNA follows: TGTGCCAGCAGCTCGGTCGACAGGCCACTGTTTTTT. The whole variable domain, filled in from reference TRBV11-2 and TRBJ1-4, reads EAGVAQSPRYKIIEKRQSVAFWCNPISGHATLYWYQQILGQGPKLLIQFQNNGVVDDSQLPKDRFSAERLKGVDSTLKIQPAKLEDSAVYLCASSSVDRPLFFGSGTQLSVL.

This clone has a single count. Other nucleotide sequences from this sample produce the same CDR3. The rearrangement uses TRBV18 and TRBJ1-2; TRBD1 might be the D (5 bases). Germline V gene lookup returns CDR1 KGHSH and CDR2 LQKENI. The length of the CDR3 is 12 residues. The germline V and J ends were trimmed by 3 bases and 6 bases, with 8 bases remaining between them. The CDR3 bases are TGTGCCAGCTCACCGACGGGGGATGGCTACACCTTC. Translating it yields CASSPTGDGYTF.

The chain has TRBV19 and TRBJ1-2; possible D gene TRBD1, 5 bases. CDR1 is LNHDA, CDR2 SQIVND, per germline (reference sequence). The CDR3 runs to 13 residues. V lost 3 bases and J lost 8, with 13 bases in between. The chain's CDR3 is CASSIWQGNGYTF. CDR3 in DNA: TGTGCCAGTAGTATCTGGCAGGGAAACGGCTACACCTTC.

This chain uses TRBV7-8 with TRBJ1-6; 7 bases map to TRBD1. This CDR3 has 16 amino acids. The germline gives CDR1 SGHVS, CDR2 FQNEAQ. V was clipped by 6 bases and J by 11 bases; unmatched bases: 16. CDR3 amino acids: CASSRDSSATFPPLHF. The CDR3 nucleotides read TGTGCCAGCAGTCGGGACAGCTCCGCTACTTTCCCACCCCTCCACTTT.

This clone was seen a few times. This chain connects TRBV4-1 to TRBJ2-7; TRBD2 might be the D (5 bases). The germline V and J ends were trimmed by 3 bases and 6 bases, with 12 bases remaining between them. Germline assignment: CDR1 MGHRA and CDR2 YSYEKL. The CDR3 covers 13 residues. CDR3 coding DNA: TGCGCCAGCAGCCACGGAACAGAGGGCGAGCAGTACTTC. Translated, it gives CASSHGTEGEQYF.

The genes are TRBV5-1 and TRBJ2-2, with 10 bases matching TRBD1. The V and J ends lost 5 bases and 3 bases, in that order; junction bases with no gene match: 4. Per the germline V gene, CDR1 is SGHRS and CDR2 is YFSETQ. The CDR3 spans 15 residues. Here the CDR3 DNA reads TGCGCCAGCAGGACAGGGGGCTTTGACACCGGGGAGCTGTTTTTT. It specifies CASRTGGFDTGELFF.

This chain joins TRBV5-1 and TRBJ2-3; no clear D gene. V lost 0 bases and J 4 bases, leaving 12 bases between the germline ends. The length of the CDR3 is 15 residues. The V gene's germline CDR1 is SGHRS and CDR2 YFSETQ. The CDR3 bases are TGCGCCAGCAGCTTGGGTGTTCTACTTCCAGATACGCAGTATTTT. Translated: CASSLGVLLPDTQYF.

This chain joins TRBV6-6 and TRBJ1-5, with 10 bases identical to TRBD1. From germline, CDR1 is MNHNY and CDR2 SVGAGI (reference sequence). The CDR3 consists of 12 residues. After removal of 4 bases from V and 16 bases from J, the junction contained 7 bases not matched to a gene. CDR3 residues: CASSSVRDRGHF. For the CDR3, the DNA is TGTGCCAGCAGTTCCGTCCGGGACAGGGGACATTTT.

This chain joins TRBV9 and TRBJ1-1, with D perhaps TRBD1 (6 bases). Looked up from germline, CDR1 is SGDLS and CDR2 is YYNGEE. CDR3 length: 17 residues. The V and J ends lost 0 bases and 3 bases respectively, with 18 bases between them. The CDR3 bases are TGTGCCAGCAGCGTAGCGTCTTATCAGGGGTTTGACACTGAAGCTTTCTTT. The encoded protein is CASSVASYQGFDTEAFF.

The chain joins TRBV19 to TRBJ2-3, with 15 bases fitting TRBD2. Germline CDR1 LNHDA, CDR2 SQIVND (reference sequence). After removal of 10 bases from V and 4 bases from J, the junction contained 6 bases not matched to a gene. This CDR3 has 15 amino acids. CDR3 sequence reads: CATRRTSGGADTQYF. The CDR3 DNA reads TGTGCCACCCGGCGGACTAGCGGGGGGGCAGATACGCAGTATTTT.